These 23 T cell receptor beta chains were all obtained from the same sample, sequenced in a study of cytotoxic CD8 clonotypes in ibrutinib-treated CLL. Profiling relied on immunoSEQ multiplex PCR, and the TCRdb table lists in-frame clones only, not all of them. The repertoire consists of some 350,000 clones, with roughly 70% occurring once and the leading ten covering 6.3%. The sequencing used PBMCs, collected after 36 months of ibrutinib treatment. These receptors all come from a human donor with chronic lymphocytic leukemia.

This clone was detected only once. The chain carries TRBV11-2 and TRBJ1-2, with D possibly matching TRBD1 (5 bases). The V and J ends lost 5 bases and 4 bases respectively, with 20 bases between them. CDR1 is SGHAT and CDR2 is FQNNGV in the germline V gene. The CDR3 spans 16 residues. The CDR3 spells CASSPNTGNRGYGYTF. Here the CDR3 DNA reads TGTGCCAGCAGCCCGAATACAGGAAATCGGGGCTATGGCTACACCTTC.

The CDR3 DNA reads TGCAGTGCTAGAGATCCTAGCGAGCAGTACTTC. As protein: CSARDPSEQYF. The chain links TRBV20-1 to TRBJ2-7; D unclear. The CDR3 spans 11 residues. Germline V gene sequence: CDR1 DFQATT, CDR2 SNEGSKA (reference sequence). Trimming stripped 0 bases from V and 6 bases from J, with 6 bases between.

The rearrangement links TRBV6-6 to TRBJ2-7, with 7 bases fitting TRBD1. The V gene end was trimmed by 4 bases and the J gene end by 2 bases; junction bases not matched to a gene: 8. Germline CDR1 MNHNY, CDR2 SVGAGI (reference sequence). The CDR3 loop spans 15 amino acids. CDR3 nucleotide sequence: TGTGCCAGCAGTTCCTACAGGGGCGAGGCCTACGAGCAGTACTTC. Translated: CASSSYRGEAYEQYF.

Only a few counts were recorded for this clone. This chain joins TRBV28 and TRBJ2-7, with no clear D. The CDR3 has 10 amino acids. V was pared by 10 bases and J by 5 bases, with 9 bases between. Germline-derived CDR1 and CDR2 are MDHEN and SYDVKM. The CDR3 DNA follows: TGTGCCACCTCCGCCCACGAGCAGTACTTC. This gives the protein CATSAHEQYF.

This CDR3 is CASSQVYGESSYEQYF. The CDR3 DNA follows: TGCGCCAGCAGCCAAGTATACGGGGAAAGCTCCTACGAGCAGTACTTC. The rearrangement uses TRBV4-3 and TRBJ2-7, with D perhaps matching TRBD2 (5 bases). Trimming cost V 1 base and J 0 bases, with 13 bases left between them. This CDR3 has 16 residues. Germline V gene sequence: CDR1 LGHNA, CDR2 YSLEER.

The CDR3 DNA reads as TGTGCCAGCAGAGATGGGACATGGGGAAACACCATATATTTT. Encoded protein: CASRDGTWGNTIYF. The chain uses TRBV2 and TRBJ1-3; possible D gene TRBD1, 6 bases. CDR3 size: 14 residues. Trimming stripped 6 bases from V and 4 bases from J, with 13 bases between. Germline V gives CDR1 SNHLY, CDR2 FYNNEI.

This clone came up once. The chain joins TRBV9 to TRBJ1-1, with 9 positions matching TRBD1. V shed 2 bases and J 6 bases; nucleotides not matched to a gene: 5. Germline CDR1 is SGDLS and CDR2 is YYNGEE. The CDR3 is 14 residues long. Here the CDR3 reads CASSVSTGGSEAFF. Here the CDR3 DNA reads TGTGCCAGCAGCGTTAGCACAGGGGGCTCTGAAGCTTTCTTT.

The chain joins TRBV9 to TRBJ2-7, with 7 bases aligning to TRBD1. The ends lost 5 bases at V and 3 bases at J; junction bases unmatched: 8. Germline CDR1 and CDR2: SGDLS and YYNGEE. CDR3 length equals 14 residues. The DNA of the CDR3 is TGTGCCAGCAGTACCACCGGGACAGACTACGAGCAGTACTTC. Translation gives CASSTTGTDYEQYF.

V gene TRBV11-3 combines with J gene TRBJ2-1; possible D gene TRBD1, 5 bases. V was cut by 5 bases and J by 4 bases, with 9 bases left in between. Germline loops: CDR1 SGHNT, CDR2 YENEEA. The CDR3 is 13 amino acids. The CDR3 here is CASSPDMYNEQFF. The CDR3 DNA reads TGTGCCAGCAGCCCGGACATGTACAATGAGCAGTTCTTC.

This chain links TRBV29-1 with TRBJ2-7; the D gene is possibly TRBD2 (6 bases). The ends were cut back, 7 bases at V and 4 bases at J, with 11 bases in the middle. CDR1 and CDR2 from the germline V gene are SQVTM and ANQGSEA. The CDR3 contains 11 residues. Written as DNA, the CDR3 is TGCAGCGCCGAACGGGGGTACGAGCAGTACTTC. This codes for CSAERGYEQYF.

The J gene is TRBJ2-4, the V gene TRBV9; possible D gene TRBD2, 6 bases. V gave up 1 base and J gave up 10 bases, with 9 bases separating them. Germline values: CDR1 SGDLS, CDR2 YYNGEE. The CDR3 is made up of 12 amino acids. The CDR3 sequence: CASSVYGGIQYF. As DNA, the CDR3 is TGTGCCAGCAGCGTATATGGGGGGATTCAGTACTTC.

The CDR3, as DNA: TGTGCCAGCAGCGTAGGTCCCGGGACAGGGGGGGCCTATGGCTACACCTTC. Its translation is CASSVGPGTGGAYGYTF. J is TRBJ1-2 and V is TRBV9; 11 bases match TRBD1. Germline CDR1 is SGDLS and CDR2 is YYNGEE. The ends lost 0 bases at V and 4 bases at J; junction bases unmatched: 8. This CDR3 comprises 17 residues.

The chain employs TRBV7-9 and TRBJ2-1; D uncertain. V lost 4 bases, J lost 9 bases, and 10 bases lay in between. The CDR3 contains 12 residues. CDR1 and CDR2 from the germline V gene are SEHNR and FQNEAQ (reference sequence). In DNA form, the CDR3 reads TGTGCCAGCAGCTCCGACAACGGTGAGCAGTTCTTC. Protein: CASSSDNGEQFF. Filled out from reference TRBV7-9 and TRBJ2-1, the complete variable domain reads DTGVSQNPRHKITKRGQNVTFRCDPISEHNRLYWYRQTLGQGPEFLTYFQNEAQLEKSRLLSDRFSAERPKGSFSTLEIQRTEQGDSAMYLCASSSDNGEQFFGPGTRLTVL.

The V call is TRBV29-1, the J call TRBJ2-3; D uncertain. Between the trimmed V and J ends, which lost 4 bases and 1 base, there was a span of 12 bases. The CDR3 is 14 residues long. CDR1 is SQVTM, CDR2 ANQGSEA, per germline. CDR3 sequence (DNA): TGCAGCGTTGGGCCAGCCGACCGCACAGATACGCAGTATTTT. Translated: CSVGPADRTDTQYF.

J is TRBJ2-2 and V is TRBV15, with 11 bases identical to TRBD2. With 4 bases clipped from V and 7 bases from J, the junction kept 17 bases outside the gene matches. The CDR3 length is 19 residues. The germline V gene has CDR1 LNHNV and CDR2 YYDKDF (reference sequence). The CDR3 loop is CATSTTVLGVAGGSGELFF. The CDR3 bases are TGTGCCACCAGCACTACCGTTTTGGGCGTAGCGGGAGGGAGCGGGGAGCTGTTTTTT.

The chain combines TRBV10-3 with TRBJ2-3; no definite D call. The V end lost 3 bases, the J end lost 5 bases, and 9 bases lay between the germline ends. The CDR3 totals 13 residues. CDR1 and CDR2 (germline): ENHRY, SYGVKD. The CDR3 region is CAISEWVGDTQYF. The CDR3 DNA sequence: TGTGCCATCAGTGAATGGGTCGGAGATACGCAGTATTTT.

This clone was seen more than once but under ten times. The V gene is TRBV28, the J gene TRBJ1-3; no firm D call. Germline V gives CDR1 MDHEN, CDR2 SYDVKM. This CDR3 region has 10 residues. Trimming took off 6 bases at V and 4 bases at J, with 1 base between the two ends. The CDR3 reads CASRGNTIYF. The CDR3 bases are TGTGCCAGCAGGGGAAACACCATATATTTT.

The CDR3 DNA is TGCGCCAGCAGTGATCTGACTAGCGGCTACCGCACAGATACGCAGTATTTT. Amino acid sequence: CASSDLTSGYRTDTQYF. This sequence joins TRBV10-1 and TRBJ2-3; 9 bases fit TRBD2. The CDR3 contains 17 residues. The germline gives CDR1 WNHNN, CDR2 SYGVQD (reference sequence). J was trimmed by 1 base and V by 3 bases; bases with no gene match: 8.

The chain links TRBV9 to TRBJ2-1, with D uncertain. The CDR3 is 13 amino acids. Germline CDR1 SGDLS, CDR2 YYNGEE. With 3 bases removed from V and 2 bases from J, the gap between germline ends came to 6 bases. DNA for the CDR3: TGTGCCAGCAGCGAAGGGACCTACAATGAGCAGTTCTTC. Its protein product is CASSEGTYNEQFF.

CDR3 amino acids: CASSFGQGPQIYEQYF. The CDR3 region has the DNA TGTGCCAGCAGTTTCGGGCAGGGGCCACAAATCTACGAGCAGTACTTC. V and J are TRBV28 and TRBJ2-7, with a possible D match to TRBD1 (6 bases). The V gene's germline CDR1 is MDHEN and CDR2 SYDVKM. The germline V and J ends were trimmed by 3 bases and 3 bases, with 18 bases remaining between them. The CDR3 extends over 16 amino acids.

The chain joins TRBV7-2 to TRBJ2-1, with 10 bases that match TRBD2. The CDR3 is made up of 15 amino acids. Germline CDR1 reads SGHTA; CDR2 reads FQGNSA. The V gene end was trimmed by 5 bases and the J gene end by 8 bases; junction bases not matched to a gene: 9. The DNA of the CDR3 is TGTGCCAGCAGCCATCTAGCGGGAGTAGGGGATGAGCAGTTCTTC. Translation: CASSHLAGVGDEQFF.

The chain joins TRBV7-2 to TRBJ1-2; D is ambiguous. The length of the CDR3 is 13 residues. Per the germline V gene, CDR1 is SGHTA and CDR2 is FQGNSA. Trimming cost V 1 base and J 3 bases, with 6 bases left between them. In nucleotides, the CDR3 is TGTGCCAGCAGCTTAGTCAACTACTATGGCTACACCTTC. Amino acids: CASSLVNYYGYTF.

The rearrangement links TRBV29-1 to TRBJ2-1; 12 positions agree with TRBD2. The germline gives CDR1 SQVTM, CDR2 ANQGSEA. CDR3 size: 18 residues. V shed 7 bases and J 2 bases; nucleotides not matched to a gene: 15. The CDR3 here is CSAGLAGSKVPTYNEQFF. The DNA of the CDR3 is TGCAGCGCCGGACTAGCGGGGAGTAAGGTCCCGACCTACAATGAGCAGTTCTTC.